These T cell receptor beta chains were read from a single sample in a study of T cells in Graves' hyperthyroidism and ophthalmopathy. Via MiXCR, TCRdb re-called the multiplex PCR reads, giving one row per CDR3 protein. The table records under 750,000 distinct CDR3 sequences, 18% of them present only once. Material: blood. These receptor sequences come from a woman between 50 and 59 years old with Graves' hyperthyroidism that later progressed to Graves' ophthalmopathy. The CDR3 runs from the conserved cysteine through the conserved F or W. The D gene is left open where the match is weak. Clone size is given for some rows only: seen once, a few or many times, or a class if the clone is expanded.

d_call: NA; v_call: TRBV6-2/TRBV6-3; j_call: TRBJ1-4; clone_size: few; cdr3_nt: TGTGCCAGCCGACGGGACGGTAATGAAAAACTGTTTTTT; cdr3_aa: CASRRDGNEKLFF
d_call: NA; v_call: TRBV19; j_call: TRBJ2-5; clone_size: few; cdr3_nt: TGTGCCAGTAGTCGCAGGCCAGTCCGCGGGGAGACCCAGTACTTC; cdr3_aa: CASSRRPVRGETQYF
d_call: NA; v_call: TRBV19; j_call: TRBJ1-6; clone_size: NA; cdr3_nt: TGTGCCAGCTCGCCTATGACTAACAGGGATAATTCACCCCTCCACTTT; cdr3_aa: CASSPMTNRDNSPLHF
d_call: TRBD1; v_call: TRBV4-1; j_call: TRBJ2-5; clone_size: many; cdr3_nt: TGCGCCAGCAGCCAAGGACAGGGCAGGGAGACCCAGTACTTC; cdr3_aa: CASSQGQGRETQYF
d_call: NA; v_call: TRBV28; j_call: TRBJ2-3; clone_size: NA; cdr3_nt: TGTGCCAGCAGTTTAGCGGGGGCCTACACAGATACGCAGTATTTT; cdr3_aa: CASSLAGAYTDTQYF
d_call: NA; v_call: TRBV20-1; j_call: TRBJ1-5; clone_size: many; cdr3_nt: TGCAGTGCTAGAGGGGGGGATCAGCCCCAGCATTTT; cdr3_aa: CSARGGDQPQHF
d_call: NA; v_call: TRBV14; j_call: TRBJ1-2; clone_size: few; cdr3_nt: TGTGCCAGCAGCCAAGATGAAAACAGCGAGCTCTGGGGCTACACCTTC; cdr3_aa: CASSQDENSELWGYTF
d_call: NA; v_call: TRBV20-1; j_call: TRBJ1-2; clone_size: NA; cdr3_nt: TGCAGTGCTACACAGGGTGGTAACTATGGCTACACCTTC; cdr3_aa: CSATQGGNYGYTF
d_call: NA; v_call: TRBV10-3; j_call: TRBJ2-6; clone_size: NA; cdr3_nt: TGTGCCATCAGTGAGTCGAGTCAGGGGAGCTCTGGGGCCAACGTCCTGACTTTC; cdr3_aa: CAISESSQGSSGANVLTF
d_call: TRBD1; v_call: TRBV6-1; j_call: TRBJ1-4; clone_size: NA; cdr3_nt: TGTGCCAGCCGAGGGGACAGCCCTGCAACTAATGAAAAACTGTTTTTT; cdr3_aa: CASRGDSPATNEKLFF
d_call: NA; v_call: TRBV19; j_call: TRBJ1-5; clone_size: few; cdr3_nt: TGTGCCAGTAAGGGAGGGGGTTGGAGTCAGCCCCAGCATTTT; cdr3_aa: CASKGGGWSQPQHF
d_call: NA; v_call: TRBV12-3/TRBV12-4; j_call: TRBJ2-3; clone_size: few; cdr3_nt: TGTGCCAGCAGTTACTCGAGGGGTTCTTCGGCAGATACGCAGTATTTT; cdr3_aa: CASSYSRGSSADTQYF
d_call: TRBD1; v_call: TRBV7-6; j_call: TRBJ2-3; clone_size: many; cdr3_nt: TGTGCCAGCAGCCCCCAACGACAGGGGGCGGGGGATACGCAGTATTTT; cdr3_aa: CASSPQRQGAGDTQYF
d_call: TRBD1; v_call: TRBV30; j_call: TRBJ1-3; clone_size: NA; cdr3_nt: TGTGCCTGGAGTAGAGGGACAGGGATCTCGGGAGTGGGAAACACCATATATTTT; cdr3_aa: CAWSRGTGISGVGNTIYF
d_call: NA; v_call: TRBV27; j_call: TRBJ1-3; clone_size: few; cdr3_nt: TGTGCCAGCAGCTTGGACGCTAGCTCTGGAAACACCATATATTTT; cdr3_aa: CASSLDASSGNTIYF
d_call: NA; v_call: TRBV12-3/TRBV12-4; j_call: TRBJ2-5; clone_size: many; cdr3_nt: TGTGCCAGTAAAAGGGACCGGGGGGAGACCCAGTACTTC; cdr3_aa: CASKRDRGETQYF
d_call: TRBD2; v_call: TRBV11-3; j_call: TRBJ2-3; clone_size: few; cdr3_nt: TGTGCCAGCAGCCTGGGACTAGCGGGGGGCCGGGATACGCAGTATTTT; cdr3_aa: CASSLGLAGGRDTQYF
d_call: TRBD2; v_call: TRBV3-1; j_call: TRBJ2-4; clone_size: few; cdr3_nt: TGTGCCAGCAGCCCTGCACTTAGACTAGCGGGGGACATTCAGTACTTC; cdr3_aa: CASSPALRLAGDIQYF
d_call: NA; v_call: TRBV15; j_call: TRBJ1-6; clone_size: NA; cdr3_nt: TGTGCCACCAGCAGGGGCATCAGCTCCTATAATTCACCCCTCCACTTT; cdr3_aa: CATSRGISSYNSPLHF